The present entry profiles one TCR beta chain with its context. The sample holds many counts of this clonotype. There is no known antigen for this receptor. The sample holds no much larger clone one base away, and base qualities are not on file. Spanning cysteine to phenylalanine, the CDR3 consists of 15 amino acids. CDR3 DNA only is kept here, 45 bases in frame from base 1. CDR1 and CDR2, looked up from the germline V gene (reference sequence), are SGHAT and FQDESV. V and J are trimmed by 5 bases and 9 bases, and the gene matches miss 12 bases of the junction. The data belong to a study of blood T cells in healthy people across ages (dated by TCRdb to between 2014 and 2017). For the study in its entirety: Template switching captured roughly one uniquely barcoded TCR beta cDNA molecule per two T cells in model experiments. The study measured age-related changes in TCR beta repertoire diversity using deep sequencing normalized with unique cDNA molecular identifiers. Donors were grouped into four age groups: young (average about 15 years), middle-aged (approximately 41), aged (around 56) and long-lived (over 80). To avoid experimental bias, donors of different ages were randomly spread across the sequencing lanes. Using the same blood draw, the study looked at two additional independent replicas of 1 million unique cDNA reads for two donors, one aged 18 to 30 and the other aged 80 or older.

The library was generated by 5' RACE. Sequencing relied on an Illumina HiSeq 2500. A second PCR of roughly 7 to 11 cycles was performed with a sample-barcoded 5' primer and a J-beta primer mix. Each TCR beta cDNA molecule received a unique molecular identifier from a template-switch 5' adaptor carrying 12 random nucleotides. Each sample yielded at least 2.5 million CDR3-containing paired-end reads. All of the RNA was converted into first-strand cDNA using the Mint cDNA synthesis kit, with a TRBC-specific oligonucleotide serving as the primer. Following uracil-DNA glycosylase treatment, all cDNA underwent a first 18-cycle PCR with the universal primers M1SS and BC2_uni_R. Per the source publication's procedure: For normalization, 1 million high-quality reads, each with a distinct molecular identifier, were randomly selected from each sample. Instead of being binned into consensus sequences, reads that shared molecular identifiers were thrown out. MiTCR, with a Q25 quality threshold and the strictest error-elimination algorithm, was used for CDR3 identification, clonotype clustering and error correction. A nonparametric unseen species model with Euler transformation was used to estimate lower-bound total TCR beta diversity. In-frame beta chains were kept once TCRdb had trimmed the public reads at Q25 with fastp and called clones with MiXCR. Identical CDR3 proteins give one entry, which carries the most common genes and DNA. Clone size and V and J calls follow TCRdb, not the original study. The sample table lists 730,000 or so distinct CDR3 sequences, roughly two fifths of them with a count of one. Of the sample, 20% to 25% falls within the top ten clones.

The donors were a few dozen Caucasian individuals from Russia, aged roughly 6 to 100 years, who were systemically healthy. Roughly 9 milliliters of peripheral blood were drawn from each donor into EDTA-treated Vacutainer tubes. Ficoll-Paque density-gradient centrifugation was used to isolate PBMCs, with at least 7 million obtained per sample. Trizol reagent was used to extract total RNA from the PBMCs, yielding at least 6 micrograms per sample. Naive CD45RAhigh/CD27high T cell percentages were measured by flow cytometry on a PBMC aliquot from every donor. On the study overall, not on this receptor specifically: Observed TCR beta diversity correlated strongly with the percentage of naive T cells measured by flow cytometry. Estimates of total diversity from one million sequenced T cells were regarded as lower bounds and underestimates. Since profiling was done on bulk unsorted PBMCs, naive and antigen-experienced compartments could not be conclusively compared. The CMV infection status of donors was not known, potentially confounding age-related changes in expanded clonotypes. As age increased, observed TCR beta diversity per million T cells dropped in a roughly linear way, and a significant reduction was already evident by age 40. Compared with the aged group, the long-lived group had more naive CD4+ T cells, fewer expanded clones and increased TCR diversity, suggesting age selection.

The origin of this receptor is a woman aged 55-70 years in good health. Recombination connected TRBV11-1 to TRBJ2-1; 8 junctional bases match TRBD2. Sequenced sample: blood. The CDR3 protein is CASSPGVAGSGEQFF. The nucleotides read TGTGCCAGCAGCCCCGGCGTAGCGGGATCCGGTGAGCAGTTCTTC.